Each of the 15 T cell receptor beta chains below was sequenced from the same sample in a study of blood T cell repertoires in COVID-19. Sequenced by immunoSEQ multiplex PCR; TCRdb stores in-frame clones only, minus some. The sample comprises around 370,000 clones, 70% to 90% of which are singletons, and 0.9% to 1.5% rests with the top ten. What was sequenced was PBMCs or T cells enriched from blood (not recorded which). The receptors stem from a woman aged 18 to 35 who had recovered from COVID-19.

The rearrangement joins TRBV10-3 to TRBJ2-2; TRBD2 might be the D (6 bases). CDR1 and CDR2 from the germline V gene are ENHRY and SYGVKD. Trimming removed 8 bases from V and 6 bases from J, with 10 bases in between. The CDR3 runs to 12 residues. DNA of the CDR3: TGTGCCATCGGAGGGGCCCCCGGGGAGCTGTTTTTT. Amino acid sequence: CAIGGAPGELFF.

This clone was found a few times. The chain joins TRBV15 to TRBJ1-6; D gene unclear. V lost 5 bases, J lost 9 bases, and 8 bases lay in between. CDR3 size: 12 residues. Per germline, CDR1 LNHNV and CDR2 YYDKDF (reference sequence). CDR3 in amino acids: CATSGQLSPLHF. CDR3 coding DNA: TGTGCCACCAGCGGGCAGCTTTCACCCCTCCACTTT.

This clone was detected a few times. This chain uses TRBV6-5 with TRBJ1-1; the D gene is possibly TRBD1 (5 bases). From germline, CDR1 is MNHEY and CDR2 SVGAGI. This CDR3 has 13 amino acids. V was trimmed by 6 bases and J by 5 bases, leaving 13 bases between them. The CDR3 is CASRGQRTTEAFF. The CDR3 DNA sequence: TGTGCCAGCAGAGGACAAAGAACAACTGAAGCTTTCTTT.

The chain has TRBV7-8 and TRBJ2-7, with D possibly TRBD2 on 5 matching bases. V was shortened by 5 bases and J by 2 bases, with 25 bases between the two germline ends. Germline CDR1 reads SGHVS; CDR2 reads FQNEAQ. This CDR3 has 18 amino acids. CDR3 DNA: TGTGCCAGCAGCGCGTCGCCGGGTCTCGAAAGGGAGACCTACGAGCAGTACTTC. Its translation is CASSASPGLERETYEQYF.

The chain carries TRBV6-4 and TRBJ1-6; no clear D. Germline CDR1 MRHNA, CDR2 SNTAGT. Deletions cut 6 bases from V and 6 bases from J, with 12 bases between. The CDR3 runs to 14 residues. The CDR3 protein is CASSRELVNSPLHF. CDR3 bases: TGTGCCAGCAGCCGGGAGCTGGTTAATTCACCCCTCCACTTT.

The chain joins TRBV5-4 to TRBJ1-4; no clear D gene. Germline values: CDR1 SGHNT, CDR2 YYREEE (reference sequence). V shed 5 bases and J shed 4 bases, with 9 bases lying between them. The CDR3 has 13 residues. Here the CDR3 reads CASRRTLNEKLFF. In DNA, the CDR3 is TGTGCCAGCAGACGAACTCTTAATGAAAAACTGTTTTTT.

This rearrangement joins TRBV27 to TRBJ1-2; 10 bases match TRBD1. The V gene's germline CDR1 is MNHEY and CDR2 SMNVEV (reference sequence). The V and J ends lost 5 bases and 8 bases, in that order; junction bases with no gene match: 8. This CDR3 has 14 amino acids. The CDR3 is CASSPGTGEFGYTF. CDR3 DNA: TGTGCCAGCAGTCCTGGGACAGGGGAGTTCGGCTACACCTTC.

The V gene is TRBV18, the J gene TRBJ1-5; TRBD1 aligns across 9 bases. Germline trimming cut 1 base from V and 5 bases from J; bases unmatched to any gene: 0. Per the germline V gene, CDR1 is KGHSH and CDR2 is LQKENI. The CDR3 sequence is 14 residues long. This CDR3 is CASSPRTGDQPQHF. The CDR3 coding sequence is TGTGCCAGCTCACCACGGACAGGGGATCAGCCCCAGCATTTT.

This clone has just one count. DNA of the CDR3: TGTGCCAGCAGCTTATCGGCGTACCTGACAGCCGTCCCCTACGAGCAGTACTTC. Its translation is CASSLSAYLTAVPYEQYF. The chain joins TRBV5-8 to TRBJ2-7; possibly TRBD1 for D (5 bases). The CDR3 has 18 residues. Deletions cut 2 bases from V and 2 bases from J, with 23 bases between. CDR1 and CDR2 (germline): SGHTS, YDEGEE.

The chain employs TRBV27 and TRBJ2-3; possibly TRBD1 for D (6 bases). Germline-derived CDR1 and CDR2 are MNHEY and SMNVEV (reference sequence). The CDR3 totals 16 residues. V shed 8 bases and J shed 0 bases, with 18 bases lying between them. CDR3 in DNA: TGTGCCAGCCCAATTAGGGACAAGAGAAGCACAGATACGCAGTATTTT. Protein product: CASPIRDKRSTDTQYF.

Regarding this clone: Germline is not matched at one junction end, which may reflect a read error. The chain is built from TRBV12-5 and TRBJ2-3, with D maybe TRBD1 (5 bases). Germline CDR1 and CDR2: LGHNT and FRNRAP. The CDR3 sequence is 15 residues long. CDR3 in amino acids: CARGLFLTDTDTQYF. In nucleotides, the CDR3 is TGTGCTAGAGGTTTGTTTTTGACAGATACAGATACGCAGTATTTT.

This sequence joins TRBV30 and TRBJ1-2; D may be TRBD1 (6 bases). This CDR3 has 13 residues. V was shortened by 5 bases and J by 6 bases, with 16 bases between the two germline ends. Germline values: CDR1 GTSNPN, CDR2 SVGIG (reference sequence). The CDR3 loop is CAWGGHWTHGYTF. The CDR3 bases are TGTGCCTGGGGGGGGCATTGGACACATGGCTACACCTTC.

The chain is built from TRBV7-6 and TRBJ2-3; D is ambiguous. The germline V gene has CDR1 SGHVS and CDR2 FNYEAQ. This CDR3 is built from 13 residues. The V and J ends lost 0 bases and 6 bases respectively, with 7 bases between them. Here the CDR3 reads CASSLASRDTQYF. DNA for the CDR3: TGTGCCAGCAGCTTAGCTAGCCGGGATACGCAGTATTTT.

The chain has TRBV27 and TRBJ1-5; 9 bases align to TRBD1. V dropped 7 bases and J dropped 4; count of bases not matched to a gene: 11. Germline CDR1 is MNHEY and CDR2 is SMNVEV (reference sequence). This CDR3 region has 16 residues. CDR3 sequence reads: CASTHHVGQGNQPQHF. CDR3 nucleotides: TGTGCCAGCACCCATCACGTGGGACAGGGTAATCAGCCCCAGCATTTT.

V and J are TRBV25-1 and TRBJ1-2; perhaps TRBD1 as D (6 bases). The CDR3 runs 14 residues. The V and J ends lost 4 bases and 4 bases respectively, with 13 bases between them. Germline V gene data show CDR1 as MGHDK and CDR2 as SYGVNS. The CDR3 loop is CASSGRQALYGYTF. DNA of the CDR3: TGTGCCAGCAGTGGTAGACAGGCACTCTATGGCTACACCTTC.